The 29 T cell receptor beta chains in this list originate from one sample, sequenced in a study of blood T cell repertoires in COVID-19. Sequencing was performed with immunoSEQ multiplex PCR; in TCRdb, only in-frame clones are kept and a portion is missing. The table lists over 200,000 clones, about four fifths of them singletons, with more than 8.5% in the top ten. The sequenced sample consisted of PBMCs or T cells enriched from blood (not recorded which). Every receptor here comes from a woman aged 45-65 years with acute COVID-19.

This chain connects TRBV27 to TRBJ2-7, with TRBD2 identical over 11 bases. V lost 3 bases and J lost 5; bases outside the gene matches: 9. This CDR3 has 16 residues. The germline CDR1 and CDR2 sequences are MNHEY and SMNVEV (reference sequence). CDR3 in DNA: TGTGCCAGCAGTTTCTCGGAACTAGCGGGAGAAGACGAGCAGTACTTC. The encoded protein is CASSFSELAGEDEQYF.

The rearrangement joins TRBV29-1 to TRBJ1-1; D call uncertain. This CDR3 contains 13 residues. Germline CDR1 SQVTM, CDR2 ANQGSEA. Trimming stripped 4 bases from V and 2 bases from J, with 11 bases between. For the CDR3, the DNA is TGCAGCGTTGTTACTTCAGGCAACACTGAAGCTTTCTTT. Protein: CSVVTSGNTEAFF.

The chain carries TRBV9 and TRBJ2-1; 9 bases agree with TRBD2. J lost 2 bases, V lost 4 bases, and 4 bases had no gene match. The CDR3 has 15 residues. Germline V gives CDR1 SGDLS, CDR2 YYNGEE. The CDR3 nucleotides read TGTGCCAGCAGCCTTAGCGGGAGCCCCTACAATGAGCAGTTCTTC. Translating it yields CASSLSGSPYNEQFF.

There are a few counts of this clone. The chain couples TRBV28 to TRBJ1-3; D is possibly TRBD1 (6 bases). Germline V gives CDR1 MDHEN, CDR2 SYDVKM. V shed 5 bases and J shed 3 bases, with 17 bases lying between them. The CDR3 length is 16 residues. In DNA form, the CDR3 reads TGTGCCAGCAGTCCATGGCGGACAGCTGATGGAAACACCATATATTTT. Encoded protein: CASSPWRTADGNTIYF.

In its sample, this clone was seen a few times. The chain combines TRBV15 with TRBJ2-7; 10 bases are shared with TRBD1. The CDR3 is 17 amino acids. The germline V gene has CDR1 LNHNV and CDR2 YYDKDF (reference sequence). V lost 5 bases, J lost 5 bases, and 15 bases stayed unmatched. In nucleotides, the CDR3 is TGTGCCACCAGCCCCCAGGGAGGGACAGGGGTGGCCCACGAGCAGTACTTC. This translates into CATSPQGGTGVAHEQYF. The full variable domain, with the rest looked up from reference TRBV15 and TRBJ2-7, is DAMVIQNPRYQVTQFGKPVTLSCSQTLNHNVMYWYQQKSSQAPKLLFHYYDKDFNNEADTPDNFQSRRPNTSFCFLDIRSPGLGDTAMYLCATSPQGGTGVAHEQYFGPGTRLTVT.

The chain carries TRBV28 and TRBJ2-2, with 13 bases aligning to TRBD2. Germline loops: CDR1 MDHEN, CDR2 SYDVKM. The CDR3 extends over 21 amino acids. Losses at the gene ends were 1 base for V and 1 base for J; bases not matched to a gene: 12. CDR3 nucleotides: TGTGCCAGCAGTTTATTTCCCATACTAGCGGGAGGGCTAGGGAACACCGGGGAGCTGTTTTTT. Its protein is CASSLFPILAGGLGNTGELFF.

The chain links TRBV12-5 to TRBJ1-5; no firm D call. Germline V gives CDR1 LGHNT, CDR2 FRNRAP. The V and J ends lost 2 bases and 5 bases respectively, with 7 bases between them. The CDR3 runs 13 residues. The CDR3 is CASGLNRDQPQHF. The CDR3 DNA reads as TGTGCTAGTGGTTTGAACCGAGATCAGCCCCAGCATTTT.

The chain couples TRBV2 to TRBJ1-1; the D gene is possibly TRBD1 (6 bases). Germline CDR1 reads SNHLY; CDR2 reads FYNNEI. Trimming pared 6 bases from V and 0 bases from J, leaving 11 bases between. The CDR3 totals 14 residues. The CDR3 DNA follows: TGTGCCAGCAGCTCGCAGGGGTTGAACACTGAAGCTTTCTTT. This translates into CASSSQGLNTEAFF. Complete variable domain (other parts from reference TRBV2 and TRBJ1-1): EPEVTQTPSHQVTQMGQEVILRCVPISNHLYFYWYRQILGQKVEFLVSFYNNEISEKSEIFDDQFSVERPDGSNFTLKIRSTKLEDSAMYFCASSSQGLNTEAFFGQGTRLTVV.

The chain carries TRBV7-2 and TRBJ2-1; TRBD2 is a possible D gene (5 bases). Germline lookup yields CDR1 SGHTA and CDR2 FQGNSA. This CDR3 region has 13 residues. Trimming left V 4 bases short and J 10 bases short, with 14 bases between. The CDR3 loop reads CASSSYPSGEQFF. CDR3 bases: TGTGCCAGCAGCTCCTACCCCTCGGGGGAGCAGTTCTTC.

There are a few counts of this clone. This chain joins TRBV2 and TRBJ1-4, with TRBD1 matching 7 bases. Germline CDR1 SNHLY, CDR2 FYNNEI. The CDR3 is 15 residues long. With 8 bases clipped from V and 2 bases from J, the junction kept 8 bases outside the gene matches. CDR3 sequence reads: CASGLTGSTNEKLFF. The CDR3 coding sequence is TGTGCCAGCGGTCTGACAGGGTCTACTAATGAAAAACTGTTTTTT.

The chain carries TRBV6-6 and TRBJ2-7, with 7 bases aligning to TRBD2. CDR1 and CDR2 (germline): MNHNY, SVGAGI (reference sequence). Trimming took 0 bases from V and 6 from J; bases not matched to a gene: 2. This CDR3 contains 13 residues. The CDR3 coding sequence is TGTGCCAGCAGTTACTCGACGGGGGGCGAGCAGTACTTC. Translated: CASSYSTGGEQYF.

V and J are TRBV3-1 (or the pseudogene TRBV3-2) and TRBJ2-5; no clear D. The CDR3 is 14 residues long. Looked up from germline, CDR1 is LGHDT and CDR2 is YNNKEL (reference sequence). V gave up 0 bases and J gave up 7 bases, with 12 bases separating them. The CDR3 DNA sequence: TGTGCCAGCAGCCAAGATGTGGGCCACTCGACCCAGTACTTC. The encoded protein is CASSQDVGHSTQYF.

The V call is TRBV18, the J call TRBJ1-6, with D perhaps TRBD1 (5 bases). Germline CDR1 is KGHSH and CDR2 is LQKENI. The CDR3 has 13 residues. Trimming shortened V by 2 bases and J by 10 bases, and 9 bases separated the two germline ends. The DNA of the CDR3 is TGTGCCAGCTCACCAACAGGTGTCTCACCCCTCCACTTT. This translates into CASSPTGVSPLHF.

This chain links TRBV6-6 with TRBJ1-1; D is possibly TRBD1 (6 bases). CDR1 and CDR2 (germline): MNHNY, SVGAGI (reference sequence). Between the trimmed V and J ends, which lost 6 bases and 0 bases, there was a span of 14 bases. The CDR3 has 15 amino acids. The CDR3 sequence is CASRQGQALNTEAFF. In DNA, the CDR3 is TGTGCCAGCAGACAGGGACAAGCTTTGAACACTGAAGCTTTCTTT.

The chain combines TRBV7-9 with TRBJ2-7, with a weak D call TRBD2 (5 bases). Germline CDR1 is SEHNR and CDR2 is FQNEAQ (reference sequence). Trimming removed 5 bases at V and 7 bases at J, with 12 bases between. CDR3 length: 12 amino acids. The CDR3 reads CASSQPPGEQYF. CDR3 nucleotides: TGTGCCAGCAGCCAACCACCGGGGGAGCAGTACTTC.

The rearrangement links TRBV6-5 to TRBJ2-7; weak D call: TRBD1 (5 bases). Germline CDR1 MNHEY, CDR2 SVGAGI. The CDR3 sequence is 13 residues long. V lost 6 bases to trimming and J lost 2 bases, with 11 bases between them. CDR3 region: CASSHDSTYEQYF. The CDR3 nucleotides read TGTGCCAGCAGCCACGACAGTACCTACGAGCAGTACTTC.

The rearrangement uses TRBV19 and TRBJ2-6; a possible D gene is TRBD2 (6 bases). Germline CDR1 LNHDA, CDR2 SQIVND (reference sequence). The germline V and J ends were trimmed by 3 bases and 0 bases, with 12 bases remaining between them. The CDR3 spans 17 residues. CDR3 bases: TGTGCCAGTAGTATCTTAGGAGGGAGCTCTGGGGCCAACGTCCTGACTTTC. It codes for CASSILGGSSGANVLTF.

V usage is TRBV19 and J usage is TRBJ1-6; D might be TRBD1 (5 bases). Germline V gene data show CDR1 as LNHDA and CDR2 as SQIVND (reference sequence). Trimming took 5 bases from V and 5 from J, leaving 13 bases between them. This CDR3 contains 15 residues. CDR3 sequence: CASSSVGTHNSPLHF. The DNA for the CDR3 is TGTGCCAGTAGTTCGGTGGGGACTCATAATTCACCCCTCCACTTT.

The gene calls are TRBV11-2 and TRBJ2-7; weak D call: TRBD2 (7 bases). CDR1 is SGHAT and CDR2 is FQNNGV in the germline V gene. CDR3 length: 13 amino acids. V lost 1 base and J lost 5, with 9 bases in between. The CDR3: CASSLGGGNEQYF. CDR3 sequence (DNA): TGTGCCAGCAGCTTAGGGGGGGGCAACGAGCAGTACTTC.

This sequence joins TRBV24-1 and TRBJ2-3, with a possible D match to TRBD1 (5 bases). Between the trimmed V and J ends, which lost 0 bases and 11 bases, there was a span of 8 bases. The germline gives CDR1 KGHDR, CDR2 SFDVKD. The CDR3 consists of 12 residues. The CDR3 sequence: CATSDLRREQYF. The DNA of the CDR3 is TGTGCCACCAGTGATTTGCGCAGGGAGCAGTATTTT.

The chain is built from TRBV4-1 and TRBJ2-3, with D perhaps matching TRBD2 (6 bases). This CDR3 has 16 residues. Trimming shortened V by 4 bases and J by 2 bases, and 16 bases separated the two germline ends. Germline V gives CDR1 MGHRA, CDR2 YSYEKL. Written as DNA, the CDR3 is TGCGCCAGCAGCCCCTACCGTAGCGGAGACACAGATACGCAGTATTTT. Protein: CASSPYRSGDTDTQYF.

CDR3 loop: CASSIGASGRAYNEQFF. CDR3 in DNA: TGTGCCAGTAGTATAGGGGCTAGCGGGAGGGCCTACAATGAGCAGTTCTTC. The chain carries TRBV19 and TRBJ2-1; 12 bases are shared with TRBD2. The J segment lost 2 bases and the V segment lost 1 base, leaving 3 bases of the junction unmatched. Germline assignment: CDR1 LNHDA and CDR2 SQIVND (reference sequence). This CDR3 region has 17 residues.

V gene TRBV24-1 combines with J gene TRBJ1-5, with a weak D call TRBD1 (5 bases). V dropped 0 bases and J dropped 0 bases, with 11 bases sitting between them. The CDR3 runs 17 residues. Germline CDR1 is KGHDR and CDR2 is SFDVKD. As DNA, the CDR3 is TGTGCCACCAGTGATTTGGTAGGGGTTAATAGCAATCAGCCCCAGCATTTT. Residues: CATSDLVGVNSNQPQHF.

CDR3 DNA sequence: TGTGCCAGCAGCTTTACGGGACAGGGGTCGACTGAAGCTTTCTTT. Its translation is CASSFTGQGSTEAFF. The J gene is TRBJ1-1, the V gene TRBV7-2; TRBD1 agrees at 10 bases. Germline trimming cut 3 bases from V and 5 bases from J; bases unmatched to any gene: 6. This CDR3 has 15 amino acids. Germline V gene data show CDR1 as SGHTA and CDR2 as FQGNSA.

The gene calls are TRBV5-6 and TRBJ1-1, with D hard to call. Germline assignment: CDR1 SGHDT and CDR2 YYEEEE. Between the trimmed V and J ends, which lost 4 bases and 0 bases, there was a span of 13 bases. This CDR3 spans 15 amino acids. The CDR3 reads CASSTFAAMNTEAFF. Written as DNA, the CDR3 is TGTGCCAGCAGCACATTCGCCGCCATGAACACTGAAGCTTTCTTT.

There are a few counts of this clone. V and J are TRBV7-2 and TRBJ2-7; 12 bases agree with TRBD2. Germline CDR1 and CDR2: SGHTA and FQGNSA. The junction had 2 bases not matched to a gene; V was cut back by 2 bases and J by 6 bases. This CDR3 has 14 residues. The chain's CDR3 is CASSLRTSGVEQYF. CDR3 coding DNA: TGTGCCAGCAGCTTACGGACTAGCGGGGTCGAGCAGTACTTC.

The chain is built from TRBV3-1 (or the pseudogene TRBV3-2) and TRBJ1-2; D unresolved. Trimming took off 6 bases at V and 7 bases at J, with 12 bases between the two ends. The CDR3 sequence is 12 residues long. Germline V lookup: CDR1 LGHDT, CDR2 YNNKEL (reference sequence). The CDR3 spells CASSSGEAGYTF. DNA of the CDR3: TGTGCCAGCAGTTCCGGGGAAGCTGGCTACACCTTC.

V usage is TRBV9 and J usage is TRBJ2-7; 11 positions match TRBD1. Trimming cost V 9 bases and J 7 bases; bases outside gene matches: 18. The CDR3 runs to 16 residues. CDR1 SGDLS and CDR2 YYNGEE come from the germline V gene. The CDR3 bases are TGTGCCACCGCACACCGGGACAGGGGGGTCTGGGAGGAGCAGTACTTC. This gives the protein CATAHRDRGVWEEQYF.

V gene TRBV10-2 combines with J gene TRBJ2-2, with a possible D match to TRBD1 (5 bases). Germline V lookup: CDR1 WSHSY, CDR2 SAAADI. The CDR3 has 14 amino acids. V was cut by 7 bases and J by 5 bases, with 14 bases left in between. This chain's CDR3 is CASTVAGNTGELFF. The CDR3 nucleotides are TGCGCCAGCACAGTGGCAGGGAATACCGGGGAGCTGTTTTTT.